These 26 T cell receptor beta chains originate from one sample sequenced in a study of CD8 T cells in Susac syndrome. When the RNA was reverse transcribed, random hexamers were used with an input of 0.5 to 1 ug. TCRdb re-called the immunoSEQ multiplex PCR reads through MiXCR, storing one row per CDR3 protein. The sample carries tens of thousands of distinct CDR3 sequences, 90% to 97% recorded once. The sequencing sample was made of CD8+ T cells from PBMCs. These receptors were obtained from a human donor with Susac syndrome.

The gene calls are TRBV27 and TRBJ2-3, with TRBD2 as a possible D gene (6 bases). The CDR3 is 16 amino acids. V lost 5 bases, J lost 4 bases, and 19 bases lay in between. From germline, CDR1 is MNHEY and CDR2 SMNVEV (reference sequence). The CDR3 loop reads CASSPSGGGLSDTQYF. The DNA for the CDR3 is TGTGCCAGCAGTCCATCCGGGGGAGGTCTGTCAGATACGCAGTATTTT.

V and J are TRBV20-1 and TRBJ1-5; the D is unclear. The CDR3 length is 15 residues. V lost 0 bases, J lost 0 bases, and 9 bases lay in between. Germline CDR1 DFQATT, CDR2 SNEGSKA (reference sequence). In DNA, the CDR3 is TGCAGTGCTAGAGATGGTGCTTATAGCAATCAGCCCCAGCATTTT. It specifies CSARDGAYSNQPQHF.

This chain uses TRBV29-1 with TRBJ2-1; 11 nucleotides match TRBD2. The trim removed 4 bases at V and 10 bases at J, leaving 9 bases unmatched. CDR1 and CDR2 (germline): SQVTM, ANQGSEA. The CDR3 loop spans 14 amino acids. CDR3 residues: CSVGSSGGGPEQFF. The CDR3 coding sequence is TGCAGCGTTGGAAGTAGCGGGGGGGGCCCGGAGCAGTTCTTC.

V usage is TRBV30 and J usage is TRBJ1-5, with 9 bases fitting TRBD1. Germline lookup yields CDR1 GTSNPN and CDR2 SVGIG (reference sequence). V lost 0 bases and J lost 7; bases outside the gene matches: 4. CDR3 length: 14 amino acids. The CDR3 sequence is CAWSVGQGQQPQHF. CDR3 in DNA: TGTGCCTGGAGTGTGGGACAGGGTCAGCAGCCCCAGCATTTT. Supplemented by reference TRBV30 and TRBJ1-5, the full variable domain reads SQTIHQWPATLVQPVGSPLSLECTVEGTSNPNLYWYRQAAGRGLQLLFYSVGIGQISSEVPQNLSASRPQDRQFILSSKKLLLSDSGFYLCAWSVGQGQQPQHFGDGTRLSIL.

The gene calls are TRBV6-2 or TRBV6-3 and TRBJ1-2; 7 bases match TRBD1. The CDR3 is made up of 17 amino acids. Germline V CDR1 and CDR2: MNHEY, SVGEGT. After removal of 8 bases from V and 7 bases from J, the junction contained 22 bases not matched to a gene. The CDR3 spells CASCNTLPARGTSGYTF. In DNA form, the CDR3 reads TGTGCCAGCTGTAACACCCTTCCGGCCAGGGGGACCTCTGGCTACACCTTC.

CDR3 loop: CASSFPGLHYEQYF. The CDR3, as DNA: TGTGCCAGCAGCTTCCCCGGGCTTCACTACGAGCAGTACTTC. The chain links TRBV7-2 to TRBJ2-7; D is unclear. The germline CDR1 and CDR2 sequences are SGHTA and FQGNSA. There are 14 residues in the CDR3. The germline V and J ends were trimmed by 3 bases and 3 bases, with 12 bases remaining between them.

This chain connects TRBV2 to TRBJ1-1; possible D gene TRBD1, 6 bases. The CDR3 spans 13 residues. Trimming pared 1 base from V and 4 bases from J, leaving 7 bases between. Germline V gene lookup returns CDR1 SNHLY and CDR2 FYNNEI. The CDR3 DNA sequence: TGTGCCAGCAGTGAAGAGGGGGGCACTGAAGCTTTCTTT. This encodes CASSEEGGTEAFF.

The V call is TRBV4-2, the J call TRBJ2-2; D is uncertain. Trimming removed 3 bases from V and 1 base from J, with 6 bases in between. The CDR3 loop spans 14 amino acids. The germline CDR1 and CDR2 sequences are LGHNA and YNFKEQ. CDR3 loop: CASSQVENTGELFF. CDR3 DNA: TGTGCCAGCAGCCAGGTGGAGAACACCGGGGAGCTGTTTTTT.

For the CDR3, the DNA is TGTGCCAGCAGCTTCCGCCGGGACAATCAAGAGACCCAGTACTTC. It codes for CASSFRRDNQETQYF. The chain joins TRBV27 to TRBJ2-5, with a possible D match to TRBD1 (6 bases). Germline V gene sequence: CDR1 MNHEY, CDR2 SMNVEV (reference sequence). The V and J ends lost 6 bases and 2 bases respectively, with 16 bases between them. This CDR3 spans 15 amino acids.

This clonotype was found once. This chain joins TRBV18 and TRBJ1-3; the D gene is possibly TRBD1 (6 bases). CDR3 length: 15 residues. V was trimmed by 5 bases and J by 2 bases, leaving 13 bases between them. Germline V CDR1 and CDR2: KGHSH, LQKENI. DNA for the CDR3: TGTGCCAGCTCATCCGGACAGCCCCCTGGAAACACCATATATTTT. It specifies CASSSGQPPGNTIYF.

This rearrangement joins TRBV2 to TRBJ1-2, with unresolved D. With 6 bases removed from V and 0 bases from J, the gap between germline ends came to 5 bases. This CDR3 is 12 amino acids long. Looked up from germline, CDR1 is SNHLY and CDR2 is FYNNEI. The CDR3 loop reads CASSAANYGYTF. Written as DNA, the CDR3 is TGTGCCAGCAGCGCAGCTAACTATGGCTACACCTTC.

This rearrangement joins TRBV19 to TRBJ1-1, with a weak D call TRBD1 (5 bases). The V and J ends lost 3 bases and 1 base respectively, with 9 bases between them. Germline lookup yields CDR1 LNHDA and CDR2 SQIVND (reference sequence). The CDR3 runs 14 residues. Here the CDR3 DNA reads TGTGCCAGTAGTATTAGGGGACCGAACACTGAAGCTTTCTTT. As protein: CASSIRGPNTEAFF.

The rearrangement links TRBV6-5 to TRBJ2-7, with 10 nucleotides matching TRBD2. The junction had 5 bases not matched to a gene; V was cut back by 0 bases and J by 0 bases. This CDR3 has 17 residues. CDR1 and CDR2 from the germline V gene are MNHEY and SVGAGI. CDR3 in DNA: TGTGCCAGCAGTTACTCGAGCGGGGGGGGAGGCTCCTACGAGCAGTACTTC. It translates to CASSYSSGGGGSYEQYF.

The CDR3 sequence is CASSVDPLARYEQYF. For the CDR3, the DNA is TGTGCCAGCAGCGTAGACCCCTTAGCGAGGTACGAGCAGTACTTC. The V call is TRBV9, the J call TRBJ2-7; a weak D match, TRBD2 (5 bases). The CDR3 totals 15 residues. V was pared by 0 bases and J by 4 bases, with 14 bases between. Germline V gives CDR1 SGDLS, CDR2 YYNGEE.

The rearrangement uses TRBV12-3 or TRBV12-4 and TRBJ2-7; no firm D call. V lost 8 bases to trimming and J lost 0 bases, with 11 bases between them. This CDR3 spans 13 amino acids. CDR3 bases: TGTGCCAGCTCTTCGACACCCTCCTACGAGCAGTACTTC. This sequence encodes CASSSTPSYEQYF.

The table lists this clonotype with a few counts. The junction shows a germline mismatch at one end, possibly a read error. This chain links TRBV9 with TRBJ2-2; no reliable D call. The CDR3 extends over 14 amino acids. The germline CDR1 and CDR2 sequences are SGDLS and YYNGEE. CDR3 amino acids: CASSVGANTGELFF. The CDR3 DNA reads as TGTGCCAGCAGTGTAGGTGCGAACACCGGGGAGCTGTTTTTT.

This chain connects TRBV12-3 or TRBV12-4 to TRBJ2-3; the D is unclear. V shed 6 bases and J shed 6 bases, with 7 bases lying between them. The CDR3 consists of 11 residues. In DNA, the CDR3 is TGTGCCAGCAGCCCGCAGGATACGCAGTATTTT. Encoded protein: CASSPQDTQYF.

The CDR3 DNA is TGTGCCAGCAGCGGAACAGGGAAGGACACTGAAGCTTTCTTT. Translated, it gives CASSGTGKDTEAFF. V is TRBV28 and J is TRBJ1-1; D perhaps matches TRBD1 (6 bases). Germline loops: CDR1 MDHEN, CDR2 SYDVKM. With 6 bases removed from V and 3 bases from J, the gap between germline ends came to 14 bases. The CDR3 loop spans 14 amino acids.

This chain joins TRBV11-1 and TRBJ1-2; 7 nucleotides agree with TRBD1. The V and J ends lost 5 bases and 4 bases, in that order; junction bases with no gene match: 4. CDR1 and CDR2 (germline): SGHAT, FQDESV (reference sequence). There are 13 residues in the CDR3. CDR3 in DNA: TGTGCCAGCAGCGCAGACAGGGCCTATGGCTACACCTTC. The encoded protein is CASSADRAYGYTF. Full variable domain (remainder filled in from reference TRBV11-1 and TRBJ1-2): EAEVAQSPRYKITEKSQAVAFWCDPISGHATLYWYRQILGQGPELLVQFQDESVVDDSQLPKDRFSAERLKGVDSTLKIQPAELGDSAMYLCASSADRAYGYTFGSGTRLTVV.

The count of this clonotype is one. V usage is TRBV5-1 and J usage is TRBJ2-2, with a tentative D call TRBD1 (6 bases). Per the germline V gene, CDR1 is SGHRS and CDR2 is YFSETQ. The CDR3 totals 14 residues. The germline V and J ends were trimmed by 7 bases and 0 bases, with 10 bases remaining between them. The CDR3 DNA follows: TGCGCCAGCGCCGGGACAACGAACACCGGGGAGCTGTTTTTT. Translated, it gives CASAGTTNTGELFF.

This chain links TRBV20-1 with TRBJ2-5; TRBD2 agrees at 8 bases. This CDR3 region has 14 residues. Germline V gene lookup returns CDR1 DFQATT and CDR2 SNEGSKA (reference sequence). The V and J ends lost 1 base and 0 bases, in that order; junction bases with no gene match: 1. The CDR3 spells CSARGAGDQETQYF. In DNA form, the CDR3 reads TGCAGTGCTAGAGGAGCGGGGGACCAAGAGACCCAGTACTTC.

This chain links TRBV2 with TRBJ2-7; D perhaps matches TRBD2 (5 bases). Trimming stripped 6 bases from V and 0 bases from J, with 6 bases between. Germline-derived CDR1 and CDR2 are SNHLY and FYNNEI. The length of the CDR3 is 12 residues. As DNA, the CDR3 is TGTGCCAGCAGCACTAGCTCCTACGAGCAGTACTTC. It specifies CASSTSSYEQYF. Full variable domain (missing parts from reference TRBV2 and TRBJ2-7): EPEVTQTPSHQVTQMGQEVILRCVPISNHLYFYWYRQILGQKVEFLVSFYNNEISEKSEIFDDQFSVERPDGSNFTLKIRSTKLEDSAMYFCASSTSSYEQYFGPGTRLTVT.

The J gene is TRBJ1-2, the V gene TRBV6-1; 8 bases map to TRBD1. This CDR3 has 17 amino acids. Germline lookup yields CDR1 MNHNS and CDR2 SASEGT. Unmatched junction bases numbered 16, after V lost 4 bases and J lost 6 bases. The CDR3, as DNA: TGTGCCAGCAGTGGTAGGGACGCGGGCAGGGGGCTCGATGGCTACACCTTC. Translated: CASSGRDAGRGLDGYTF.

V gene TRBV6-2 or TRBV6-3 combines with J gene TRBJ1-5; D remains unclear. Germline CDR1 is MNHEY and CDR2 is SVGEGT. V dropped 7 bases and J dropped 4 bases, with 8 bases sitting between them. The CDR3 extends over 12 amino acids. CDR3 in amino acids: CASNWGNQPQHF. In DNA, the CDR3 is TGTGCCAGCAACTGGGGAAATCAGCCCCAGCATTTT.

The chain carries TRBV27 and TRBJ1-2; the match to TRBD1 covers 8 bases. The V gene's germline CDR1 is MNHEY and CDR2 SMNVEV (reference sequence). This CDR3 is built from 14 residues. V lost 4 bases and J lost 4; bases outside the gene matches: 5. The DNA for the CDR3 is TGTGCCAGCAGTTCCGCGGACAGGGCCTATGGCTACACCTTC. Its protein product is CASSSADRAYGYTF.

The CDR3 nucleotides read TGCGCCAGCAGTCCGGACCTGATATTGAACACCGGGGAGCTGTTTTTT. Translated: CASSPDLILNTGELFF. The chain is built from TRBV23-1 and TRBJ2-2; D is ambiguous. TRBV23-1 is an ORF for which the function is uncertain. Trimming removed 4 bases at V and 1 base at J, with 13 bases between. This CDR3 region has 16 residues.